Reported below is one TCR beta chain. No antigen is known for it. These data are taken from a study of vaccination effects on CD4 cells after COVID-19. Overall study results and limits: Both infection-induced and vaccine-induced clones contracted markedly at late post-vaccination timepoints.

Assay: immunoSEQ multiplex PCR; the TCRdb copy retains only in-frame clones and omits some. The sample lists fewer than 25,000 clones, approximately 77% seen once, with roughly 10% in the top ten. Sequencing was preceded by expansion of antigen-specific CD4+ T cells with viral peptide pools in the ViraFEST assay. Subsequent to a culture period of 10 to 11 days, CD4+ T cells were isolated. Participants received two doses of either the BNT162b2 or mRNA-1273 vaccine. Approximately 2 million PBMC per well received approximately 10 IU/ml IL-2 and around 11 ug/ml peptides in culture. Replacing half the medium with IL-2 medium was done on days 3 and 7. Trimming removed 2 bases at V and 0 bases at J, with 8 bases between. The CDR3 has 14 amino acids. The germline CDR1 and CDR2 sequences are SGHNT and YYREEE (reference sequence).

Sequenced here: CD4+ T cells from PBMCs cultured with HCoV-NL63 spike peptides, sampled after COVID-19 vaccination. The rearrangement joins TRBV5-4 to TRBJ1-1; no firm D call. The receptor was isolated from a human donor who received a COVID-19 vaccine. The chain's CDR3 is CASSFGKMNTEAFF. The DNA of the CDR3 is TGTGCCAGCAGCTTTGGGAAAATGAACACTGAAGCTTTCTTT.